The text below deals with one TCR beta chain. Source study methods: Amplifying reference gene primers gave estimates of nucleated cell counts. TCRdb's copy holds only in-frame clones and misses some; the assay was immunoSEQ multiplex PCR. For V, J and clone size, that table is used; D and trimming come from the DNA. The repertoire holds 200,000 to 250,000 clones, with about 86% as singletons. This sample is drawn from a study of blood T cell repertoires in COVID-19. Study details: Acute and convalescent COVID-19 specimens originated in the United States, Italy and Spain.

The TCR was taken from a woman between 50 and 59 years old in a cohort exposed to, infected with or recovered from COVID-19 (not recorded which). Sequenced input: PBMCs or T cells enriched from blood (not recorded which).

In nucleotides, the CDR3 is TGTGCCAGCAGGCCCGCGGGGGGCTCCTACAATGAGCAGTTCTTC. This gives the protein CASRPAGGSYNEQFF. The chain recombines TRBV28 with TRBJ2-1; 8 bases match TRBD2. CDR3 length equals 15 residues. Looked up from germline, CDR1 is MDHEN and CDR2 is SYDVKM. V shed 6 bases, J shed 0 bases, and the junction held 4 bases outside the gene matches.